This T cell receptor (beta chain) was recovered during a study of T cell responses to AZD1222 COVID-19 vaccine. Some clones are missing from TCRdb's copy, which holds only in-frame ones; the method was immunoSEQ multiplex PCR. The repertoire holds about 67,000 clones, roughly 80% seen once, with approximately 22% in the top ten. Germline V gene lookup returns CDR1 SGHTA and CDR2 FQGNSA. The CDR3 covers 13 residues. V lost 1 base, J lost 2 bases, and 4 bases lay in between. Study results and caveats: The study sampled repertoires only after the peak T cell response. Among the donors, most were white British and more were female, and clonal diversity was possibly underestimated.

On this clone itself: The antigen remains undetermined.

Material: peripheral blood, obtained on day 0 of AZD1222 vaccination. The chain is built from TRBV7-2 and TRBJ2-3; D unresolved. This sequence originates from an adult in good health. CDR3 protein: CASSLVITDTQYF. The CDR3 DNA reads TGTGCCAGCAGCTTAGTGATCACAGATACGCAGTATTTT.